This passage covers 30 T cell receptor beta chains from one sample sequenced in a study of blood T cell repertoires in COVID-19. Here immunoSEQ multiplex PCR was the method, and the copy in TCRdb shows in-frame clones only, minus some. The sample gives around 450,000 clones, 75% to 90% of which show up once; 0.7% is in the top ten. Sample: PBMCs or T cells enriched from blood (not recorded which). These receptors were obtained from a woman between 18 and 30 years old who had recovered from COVID-19.

V usage is TRBV19 and J usage is TRBJ1-1; D unclear. The CDR3 is 15 residues long. V lost 10 bases and J lost 4, with 22 bases in between. CDR1 is LNHDA, CDR2 SQIVND, per germline (reference sequence). The CDR3: CATSLSLSGGTEAFF. The CDR3 nucleotides are TGTGCCACCAGCCTCTCCCTATCGGGAGGCACTGAAGCTTTCTTT.

The chain links TRBV28 to TRBJ2-3; 10 positions agree with TRBD2. Germline CDR1 is MDHEN and CDR2 is SYDVKM. The junction had 4 bases not matched to a gene; V was cut back by 2 bases and J by 2 bases. This CDR3 contains 16 residues. Here the CDR3 DNA reads TGTGCCAGCAGTTTAGATAGCGGGGGGTTCACAGATACGCAGTATTTT. Its protein product is CASSLDSGGFTDTQYF.

The count of this clone is one. The V call is TRBV27, the J call TRBJ1-1; possibly TRBD1 for D (6 bases). The germline gives CDR1 MNHEY, CDR2 SMNVEV (reference sequence). The CDR3 length is 14 residues. Trimming removed 6 bases from V and 3 bases from J, with 14 bases in between. This chain's CDR3 is CASSLVGGHTEAFF. The CDR3 DNA follows: TGTGCCAGCAGCCTTGTGGGGGGGCACACTGAAGCTTTCTTT.

This chain uses TRBV5-8 with TRBJ1-4, with 7 bases lining up with TRBD1. CDR3 length equals 15 residues. Germline CDR1 reads SGHTS; CDR2 reads YDEGEE. With V trimmed by 5 bases and J by 5 bases, 9 bases remained unmatched. Written as DNA, the CDR3 is TGTGCCAGCAGTTTCGTGGGCAGGGGGAATGAAAAACTGTTTTTT. Residues: CASSFVGRGNEKLFF.

This clone has a single count. This rearrangement joins TRBV6-5 to TRBJ2-7, with D possibly matching TRBD2 (7 bases). The CDR3 extends over 14 amino acids. Germline values: CDR1 MNHEY, CDR2 SVGAGI. V dropped 5 bases and J dropped 4 bases, with 15 bases sitting between them. CDR3 loop: CASSPRGGAYEQYF. As DNA, the CDR3 is TGTGCCAGCAGTCCAAGAGGGGGGGCGTACGAGCAGTACTTC.

In this sample, this clone turned up a few times. The V and J genes are TRBV28 and TRBJ1-6, with TRBD1 identical over 9 bases. Germline lookup yields CDR1 MDHEN and CDR2 SYDVKM. The length of the CDR3 is 13 residues. V lost 10 bases to trimming and J lost 12 bases; unmatched junction nucleotides: 10. The CDR3 sequence: CATWDRESLPLHF. DNA for the CDR3: TGTGCCACCTGGGACAGGGAGTCTTTACCCCTCCACTTT.

The CDR3, as DNA: TGCGCCAGCAGCTTGGGGGGGACAGGGCAGTCTCACTCTGGAAACACCATATATTTT. It is translated as CASSLGGTGQSHSGNTIYF. V gene TRBV5-1 combines with J gene TRBJ1-3, with 9 bases identical to TRBD1. This CDR3 spans 19 amino acids. Trimming cost V 0 bases and J 0 bases; bases outside gene matches: 10. CDR1 is SGHRS, CDR2 YFSETQ, per germline.

The rearrangement joins TRBV28 to TRBJ1-1; 8 nucleotides line up with TRBD1. The CDR3 is made up of 15 amino acids. J gave up 1 base and V 4 bases, and 5 bases lay outside the gene matches. The germline CDR1 and CDR2 sequences are MDHEN and SYDVKM. Written as DNA, the CDR3 is TGTGCCAGCAGTTCGAGGGGACAGGCGAACACTGAAGCTTTCTTT. Translated: CASSSRGQANTEAFF. The whole variable domain, filled in from reference TRBV28 and TRBJ1-1, reads DVKVTQSSRYLVKRTGEKVFLECVQDMDHENMFWYRQDPGLGLRLIYFSYDVKMKEKGDIPEGYSVSREKKERFSLILESASTNQTSMYLCASSSRGQANTEAFFGQGTRLTVV.

The chain is built from TRBV6-2 or TRBV6-3 and TRBJ2-3; maybe TRBD1 (6 bases). CDR1 is MNHEY and CDR2 is SVGEGT in the germline V gene. The CDR3 is made up of 15 amino acids. V was clipped by 2 bases and J by 7 bases, with 16 bases between them. The CDR3 spells CASSYAGAPRNTQYF. In DNA form, the CDR3 reads TGTGCCAGCAGTTACGCAGGGGCCCCCCGGAATACGCAGTATTTT.

The V call is TRBV4-2, the J call TRBJ1-5; 7 bases match TRBD1. The J segment lost 0 bases and the V segment lost 4 bases, leaving 6 bases of the junction unmatched. The CDR3 is 16 residues long. Germline assignment: CDR1 LGHNA and CDR2 YNFKEQ. CDR3 sequence: CASSRRQGDSNQPQHF. As DNA, the CDR3 is TGTGCCAGCAGCCGCCGACAGGGTGATAGCAATCAGCCCCAGCATTTT.

V is TRBV30 and J is TRBJ1-2; 8 nucleotides line up with TRBD1. The V and J ends lost 1 base and 8 bases, in that order; junction bases with no gene match: 6. This CDR3 region has 13 residues. CDR1 GTSNPN and CDR2 SVGIG come from the germline V gene (reference sequence). CDR3 nucleotides: TGTGCCTGGAGTGCCGGACAGGGTGTAGGCTACACCTTC. As protein: CAWSAGQGVGYTF. The variable domain in full, completed from reference TRBV30 and TRBJ1-2, reads SQTIHQWPATLVQPVGSPLSLECTVEGTSNPNLYWYRQAAGRGLQLLFYSVGIGQISSEVPQNLSASRPQDRQFILSSKKLLLSDSGFYLCAWSAGQGVGYTFGSGTRLTVV.

In this sample, this clone turned up once. The rearrangement links TRBV7-9 to TRBJ1-2; 7 bases map to TRBD1. The germline V gene encodes CDR1 SEHNR and CDR2 FQNEAQ (reference sequence). V dropped 5 bases and J dropped 8; count of bases not matched to a gene: 8. The CDR3 is 13 residues long. CDR3: CASSHLRQGGYTF. In DNA, the CDR3 is TGTGCCAGCAGCCACCTACGACAGGGAGGCTACACCTTC.

This clone was counted a single time. The chain carries TRBV23-1 and TRBJ2-7, with 7 bases aligning to TRBD1. TRBV23-1 is reported as an ORF; its role is uncertain. The CDR3 runs to 15 residues. Trimming at V came to 4 bases and at J to 2 bases, leaving 8 bases not matched to a gene. In DNA, the CDR3 is TGCGCCAGCAGTCCGCACCGGGACAGCCCCTACGAGCAGTACTTC. This gives the protein CASSPHRDSPYEQYF.

The V and J genes are TRBV4-2 and TRBJ2-1; maybe TRBD2 (6 bases). V lost 0 bases, J lost 7 bases, and 16 bases lay in between. The CDR3 runs 16 residues. Per the germline V gene, CDR1 is LGHNA and CDR2 is YNFKEQ. The CDR3 DNA sequence: TGTGCCAGCAGCCAAGAAATAGGCGGGGCGGGGAATGAGCAGTTCTTC. It specifies CASSQEIGGAGNEQFF.

V is TRBV7-2 and J is TRBJ1-4, with a tentative D call TRBD1 (5 bases). Germline V CDR1 and CDR2: SGHTA, FQGNSA. Deletions cut 3 bases from V and 3 bases from J, with 14 bases between. This CDR3 comprises 16 residues. Here the CDR3 DNA reads TGTGCCAGCAGCTTTTCTAGGCAGGGCCCTAATGAAAAACTGTTTTTT. Its protein is CASSFSRQGPNEKLFF.

This chain links TRBV7-9 with TRBJ2-1; 10 bases fit TRBD2. The CDR3 runs 17 residues. The trim removed 3 bases at V and 1 base at J, leaving 6 bases unmatched. Germline CDR1 and CDR2: SEHNR and FQNEAQ (reference sequence). CDR3: CASSFSGGARSYNEQFF. For the CDR3, the DNA is TGTGCCAGCAGCTTCAGCGGGGGGGCCCGATCCTACAATGAGCAGTTCTTC.

This chain links TRBV19 with TRBJ2-3; unclear D gene. V shed 3 bases and J shed 2 bases, with 9 bases lying between them. The CDR3 has 14 amino acids. The germline V gene has CDR1 LNHDA and CDR2 SQIVND (reference sequence). The CDR3 coding sequence is TGTGCCAGTAGTATTTCAGGTGCCACAGATACGCAGTATTTT. Translation: CASSISGATDTQYF. Looking up the rest from reference TRBV19 and TRBJ2-3 gives the full variable domain: DGGITQSPKYLFRKEGQNVTLSCEQNLNHDAMYWYRQDPGQGLRLIYYSQIVNDFQKGDIAEGYSVSREKKESFPLTVTSAQKNPTAFYLCASSISGATDTQYFGPGTRLTVL.

The gene calls are TRBV28 and TRBJ2-7; tentative D call: TRBD2 (6 bases). CDR1 and CDR2 (germline): MDHEN, SYDVKM. CDR3 size: 15 residues. Trimming pared 5 bases from V and 3 bases from J, leaving 17 bases between. The CDR3 is CASSDGTGDIYEQYF. CDR3 nucleotide sequence: TGTGCCAGCAGTGACGGGACGGGAGATATCTACGAGCAGTACTTC.

The genes are TRBV4-1 and TRBJ2-1; 10 positions match TRBD2. Germline CDR1 and CDR2: MGHRA and YSYEKL. The CDR3 loop spans 16 amino acids. V shed 4 bases and J 7 bases; nucleotides not matched to a gene: 10. DNA for the CDR3: TGCGCCAGCAGCCGCCTTAGCGGGGGGTATTTAAATGAGCAGTTCTTC. Translated: CASSRLSGGYLNEQFF.

V and J are TRBV3-1 (or the pseudogene TRBV3-2) and TRBJ2-3; 9 positions match TRBD2. After removal of 8 bases from V and 5 bases from J, the junction contained 14 bases not matched to a gene. CDR1 and CDR2 from the germline V gene are LGHDT and YNNKEL (reference sequence). The CDR3 runs to 16 residues. The CDR3 protein is CASQLSKRGVVDTQYF. CDR3 DNA sequence: TGTGCCAGCCAATTGTCCAAGCGGGGGGTGGTAGATACGCAGTATTTT.

The table lists this clone with a count of one. This chain connects TRBV6-4 to TRBJ2-4; weak D call: TRBD1 (5 bases). Germline lookup yields CDR1 MRHNA and CDR2 SNTAGT. The CDR3 spans 19 residues. V was clipped by 2 bases and J by 0 bases, with 20 bases between them. CDR3 DNA sequence: TGTGCCAGCAGTGACGAAGGGGCTCACCCCCACTTAGCCAAAAACATTCAGTACTTC. Amino acids: CASSDEGAHPHLAKNIQYF.

The rearrangement links TRBV27 to TRBJ1-5, with TRBD1 matching 7 bases. V was clipped by 7 bases and J by 8 bases; unmatched bases: 11. Germline CDR1 MNHEY, CDR2 SMNVEV (reference sequence). This CDR3 is built from 14 residues. CDR3: CASTQAGGRKPQHF. The CDR3 DNA reads as TGTGCCAGCACCCAAGCAGGGGGGAGGAAGCCCCAGCATTTT.

The chain carries TRBV18 and TRBJ1-1, with TRBD1 matching 7 bases. V dropped 4 bases and J dropped 7; count of bases not matched to a gene: 9. The CDR3 runs 14 residues. The V gene's germline CDR1 is KGHSH and CDR2 LQKENI. The CDR3 loop reads CASSLSGTVLEAFF. DNA of the CDR3: TGTGCCAGCTCACTTTCCGGGACAGTTCTTGAAGCTTTCTTT.

The chain joins TRBV10-1 to TRBJ1-2, with a possible D match to TRBD1 (5 bases). Trimming pared 5 bases from V and 0 bases from J, leaving 13 bases between. The germline CDR1 and CDR2 sequences are WNHNN and SYGVQD (reference sequence). The CDR3 has 15 amino acids. DNA for the CDR3: TGCGCCAGCAGTTTCATGGGCAGGGCTAACTATGGCTACACCTTC. Protein product: CASSFMGRANYGYTF.

The genes are TRBV28 and TRBJ1-1, with D possibly matching TRBD1 (6 bases). The CDR3 spans 16 residues. The germline V and J ends were trimmed by 4 bases and 5 bases, with 20 bases remaining between them. Germline values: CDR1 MDHEN, CDR2 SYDVKM. CDR3: CASSSPEGGRGTEAFF. CDR3 nucleotides: TGTGCCAGCAGTTCCCCAGAGGGGGGGCGCGGGACTGAAGCTTTCTTT.

J is TRBJ1-1 and V is TRBV30, with D unclear. The CDR3 is 12 residues long. Germline V gives CDR1 GTSNPN, CDR2 SVGIG (reference sequence). Trimming pared 1 base from V and 4 bases from J, leaving 7 bases between. For the CDR3, the DNA is TGTGCCTGGAGTGCCCGGGGCACTGAAGCTTTCTTT. The encoded protein is CAWSARGTEAFF.

This chain joins TRBV2 and TRBJ2-3, with 9 bases identical to TRBD2. The CDR3 has 15 amino acids. In germline, CDR1 is SNHLY, CDR2 FYNNEI. Unmatched junction bases numbered 7, after V lost 4 bases and J lost 5 bases. This chain's CDR3 is CASSAGGGGLDTQYF. In nucleotides, the CDR3 is TGTGCCAGCAGTGCCGGCGGGGGGGGGCTAGATACGCAGTATTTT.

The rearrangement uses TRBV28 and TRBJ1-2, with 7 positions matching TRBD1. Germline trimming cut 2 bases from V and 8 bases from J; bases unmatched to any gene: 5. Germline V gives CDR1 MDHEN, CDR2 SYDVKM. The CDR3 has 13 residues. The CDR3 loop reads CASSLKGAKGYTF. CDR3 bases: TGTGCCAGCAGTTTAAAGGGGGCAAAGGGCTACACCTTC.

This clone was seen a few times. The V and J genes are TRBV4-1 and TRBJ1-2; D is unresolved. The CDR3 covers 13 residues. V shed 1 base and J shed 7 bases, with 10 bases lying between them. The germline V gene has CDR1 MGHRA and CDR2 YSYEKL. CDR3 residues: CASSQAQEGGYTF. In nucleotides, the CDR3 is TGCGCCAGCAGCCAAGCGCAGGAAGGTGGCTACACCTTC.

CDR3 residues: CASSDYSSNQPQHF. CDR3 nucleotides: TGTGCCAGCAGTGATTACAGCTCCAATCAGCCCCAGCATTTT. This rearrangement joins TRBV6-1 to TRBJ1-5; no clear D. Trimming took off 3 bases at V and 3 bases at J, with 9 bases between the two ends. Germline V gene data show CDR1 as MNHNS and CDR2 as SASEGT. The CDR3 is 14 residues long.